This T cell receptor beta chain is drawn from a study of T cells in localized non-small cell lung cancer. Trimming shortened V by 2 bases and J by 1 base, and 12 bases separated the two germline ends. The germline V gene encodes CDR1 SGHRS and CDR2 YFSETQ. The CDR3 runs 15 residues. The table came from immunoSEQ multiplex PCR; TCRdb's copy has only in-frame clones and leaves some out. The sample lists 18,000 or so clones; approximately 89% were seen once. The study's findings and limits: Of the top 100 tumor clones, median approximately 50 were in adjacent lung, approximately 29 among its top 100. Among the tissues sampled, uninvolved adjacent lung had the highest T cell clonality, above tumor. Sequencing was restricted to one tumor region; therefore, heterogeneity remains possible.

Turning to this clone: Its antigen remains unknown.

This rearrangement joins TRBV5-1 to TRBJ1-1; D call uncertain. Sequencing used peripheral blood, obtained before any cancer treatment. The sequence was collected from a man between 40 and 70 years old with stage I lung adenocarcinoma. CDR3 loop: CASSLKVSPNTEAFF. The CDR3 DNA reads as TGCGCCAGCAGCTTAAAGGTTTCCCCGAACACTGAAGCTTTCTTT.